These 9 T cell receptor beta chains were sequenced from one sample in a study of shared clonotypes between healthy human individuals. Only in-frame clones appear in the TCRdb table, and some are missing; sequencing was by immunoSEQ multiplex PCR. The sample shows 400,000 to 500,000 clones, 76% of them seen only once. Sequencing was carried out using PBMCs. Receptors originate from a middle-aged woman in good health. Some clones in this sample may be carry-over from other donors' samples.

The rearrangement uses TRBV9 and TRBJ1-1; possibly TRBD1 for D (6 bases). Germline values: CDR1 SGDLS, CDR2 YYNGEE. The CDR3 totals 15 residues. The V end lost 3 bases, the J end lost 5 bases, and 17 bases lay between the germline ends. The CDR3 loop reads CASSATSHGQTEAFF. CDR3 nucleotide sequence: TGTGCCAGCAGCGCGACAAGTCACGGACAGACTGAAGCTTTCTTT.

This rearrangement joins TRBV29-1 to TRBJ1-3; D gene uncertain. Germline CDR1 and CDR2: SQVTM and ANQGSEA. CDR3 length equals 11 residues. The V gene lost 0 bases and the J gene lost 7 bases, with 4 bases spanning the gap. The CDR3 is CSVEDSNTIYF. The CDR3 nucleotides read TGCAGCGTTGAAGATTCCAACACCATATATTTT.

The rearrangement uses TRBV2 and TRBJ2-1; D is unclear. The CDR3 runs to 11 residues. Trimming shortened V by 5 bases and J by 8 bases, and 7 bases separated the two germline ends. In germline, CDR1 is SNHLY, CDR2 FYNNEI. CDR3 DNA sequence: TGTGCCAGCAGTCCTCGGTATGAGCAGTTCTTC. This codes for CASSPRYEQFF.

The chain links TRBV28 to TRBJ2-7; TRBD2 matches at 8 bases. Germline V gene sequence: CDR1 MDHEN, CDR2 SYDVKM. The CDR3 covers 14 residues. V gave up 2 bases and J gave up 2 bases; unmatched junction bases: 2. In nucleotides, the CDR3 is TGTGCCAGCAGTTTACGGGGGGGACCCTACGAGCAGTACTTC. The encoded protein is CASSLRGGPYEQYF.

The genes are TRBV7-3 and TRBJ2-3; weak D call: TRBD2 (7 bases). V lost 5 bases to trimming and J lost 0 bases, with 9 bases between them. Germline V lookup: CDR1 SGHTA, CDR2 FQGTGA. This CDR3 is built from 14 residues. CDR3 DNA sequence: TGTGCCAGCAGCGCGGGGGCTAGCACAGATACGCAGTATTTT. It yields the protein CASSAGASTDTQYF.

This sequence joins TRBV5-1 and TRBJ2-7, with D possibly matching TRBD1 (8 bases). Germline CDR1 reads SGHRS; CDR2 reads YFSETQ. This CDR3 is 14 amino acids long. The V end was cut by 5 bases, the J end by 3 bases, with 15 bases between. For the CDR3, the DNA is TGCGCCAGCAGTTCGGGAGGACAGGGCTACGAGCAGTACTTC. Amino acid sequence: CASSSGGQGYEQYF.

V and J are TRBV5-4 and TRBJ2-1; unclear D gene. This CDR3 contains 11 residues. The germline CDR1 and CDR2 sequences are SGHNT and YYREEE (reference sequence). V lost 4 bases to trimming and J lost 10 bases, with 9 bases between them. CDR3 sequence reads: CASSKAGEQFF. In DNA, the CDR3 is TGTGCCAGCAGCAAAGCTGGGGAGCAGTTCTTC.

The chain employs TRBV29-1 and TRBJ2-1, with 7 bases identical to TRBD1. CDR3 size: 14 residues. Germline CDR1 reads SQVTM; CDR2 reads ANQGSEA. After removal of 3 bases from V and 3 bases from J, the junction contained 5 bases not matched to a gene. The CDR3 coding sequence is TGCAGCGTTGAGCCGGGACAGATCTACAATGAGCAGTTCTTC. This encodes CSVEPGQIYNEQFF.

The table lists this clone with a few counts. The same CDR3 is also encoded by other DNA sequences in this sample. The chain recombines TRBV6-5 with TRBJ2-1; D is perhaps TRBD2 (6 bases). Germline lookup yields CDR1 MNHEY and CDR2 SVGAGI. The CDR3 has 14 residues. The germline V and J ends were trimmed by 8 bases and 8 bases, with 19 bases remaining between them. Here the CDR3 reads CASCPGRVVDEQFF. The CDR3 nucleotides read TGTGCCAGCTGTCCCGGGAGAGTAGTCGATGAGCAGTTCTTC.